This T cell receptor (beta chain) is from a study of cytomegalovirus exposure and HLA in healthy donors. Primers for the PCR totalled 60 Vbeta and 13 Jbeta. The table came from immunoSEQ multiplex PCR; TCRdb's copy has only in-frame clones and leaves some out. The table records roughly 76,000 clones, less than 80% of them present only once. General observations from the study: Per a later analysis, HLA-associated TCR beta chains showed more clonal expansion than other, equally common TCR beta chains. TCR beta sequences reportedly predicted most subjects' HLA-A and HLA-B alleles accurately.

As for this clone: Its antigen is not known.

J was trimmed by 9 bases and V by 6 bases; bases with no gene match: 11. Germline-derived CDR1 and CDR2 are MNHNY and SVGAGI (reference sequence). The CDR3 sequence is 13 residues long. The clonotype comes from a man aged 25 to 40 in good health and CMV-seronegative. Sequencing used PBMCs. This chain connects TRBV6-6 to TRBJ2-7; 7 bases line up with TRBD1. The chain's CDR3 is CASSPSRGRGQYF. CDR3 nucleotides: TGTGCCAGCAGCCCCTCTAGGGGGCGCGGGCAGTACTTC.